One sample yielded the 25 T cell receptor beta chains listed below, sequenced in a study of vaccination and CD4 T cells after COVID-19. These TCRs' antigens remain unknown. The treatment denotes: roughly 10-day PBMC culture with coronavirus spike peptide pools or control peptides (ViraFEST assay). Once obtained from cultured CD4+ T cells, the DNA was sequenced using the Oncomine TCR Beta short-read assay. MiXCR, run by TCRdb on the PCR reads, gives a single entry per CDR3 protein. The table includes about 15,000 distinct CDR3 sequences, about 26% detected once. Specimen: cultured CD4+ T cells from blood. All receptors come from a human donor with COVID-19.

The gene calls are TRBV5-4 and TRBJ2-1, with 8 bases aligning to TRBD2. This CDR3 region has 16 residues. V trimming: 0 bases; J trimming: 4 bases; junction bases outside the gene matches: 6. The germline CDR1 and CDR2 sequences are SGHNT and YYREEE (reference sequence). CDR3 in DNA: TGTGCCAGCAGCTTGGGGGGGAGCGGGGGATACAATGAGCAGTTCTTC. Protein: CASSLGGSGGYNEQFF. The variable domain in full, completed from reference TRBV5-4 and TRBJ2-1, reads ETGVTQSPTHLIKTRGQQVTLRCSSQSGHNTVSWYQQALGQGPQFIFQYYREEENGRGNFPPRFSGLQFPNYSSELNVNALELDDSALYLCASSLGGSGGYNEQFFGPGTRLTVL.

Judged by abundance, this clonotype is medium-sized (0.01 to 0.1%). V gene TRBV15 combines with J gene TRBJ1-5, with 10 nucleotides matching TRBD1. This CDR3 is built from 15 residues. Looked up from germline, CDR1 is LNHNV and CDR2 is YYDKDF (reference sequence). V was clipped by 4 bases and J by 4 bases; unmatched bases: 4. CDR3 residues: CATSIRDRGNQPQHF. In nucleotides, the CDR3 is TGTGCCACCAGCATCCGGGACAGGGGTAATCAGCCCCAGCATTTT.

This chain connects TRBV4-3 to TRBJ1-1; D call uncertain. Trimming stripped 4 bases from V and 3 bases from J, with 12 bases between. This CDR3 comprises 14 residues. Germline assignment: CDR1 LGHNA and CDR2 YSLEER. The CDR3 is CASSLQFLDTEAFF. In DNA, the CDR3 is TGCGCCAGCAGCCTTCAGTTCTTAGACACTGAAGCTTTCTTT.

The CDR3 is CASSAGRQSEAFF. Written as DNA, the CDR3 is TGTGCCAGCAGCGCCGGTCGACAGTCTGAAGCTTTCTTT. The J gene is TRBJ1-1, the V gene TRBV9; possibly TRBD1 for D (5 bases). Looked up from germline, CDR1 is SGDLS and CDR2 is YYNGEE. The CDR3 consists of 13 residues. V shed 3 bases and J shed 6 bases, with 12 bases lying between them. The variable domain in full, completed from reference TRBV9 and TRBJ1-1, reads DSGVTQTPKHLITATGQRVTLRCSPRSGDLSVYWYQQSLDQGLQFLIQYYNGEERAKGNILERFSAQQFPDLHSELNLSSLELGDSALYFCASSAGRQSEAFFGQGTRLTVV.

This sequence joins TRBV20-1 and TRBJ1-1, with D perhaps TRBD1 (6 bases). The CDR3 spans 17 residues. The germline gives CDR1 DFQATT, CDR2 SNEGSKA (reference sequence). The V gene lost 0 bases and the J gene lost 1 base, with 18 bases spanning the gap. The CDR3 region is CSARDLQGTPKNTEAFF. DNA for the CDR3: TGCAGTGCTAGAGATCTCCAGGGGACTCCGAAGAACACTGAAGCTTTCTTT.

This clonotype occurred a few times. The rearrangement uses TRBV7-2 and TRBJ2-7; 9 bases are shared with TRBD1. The V gene's germline CDR1 is SGHTA and CDR2 FQGNSA. V shed 6 bases and J 2 bases; nucleotides not matched to a gene: 8. The CDR3 has 15 residues. This chain's CDR3 is CASSYAGTGTYEQYF. The CDR3 bases are TGTGCCAGCAGTTACGCGGGGACAGGGACCTACGAGCAGTACTTC. Full variable domain (outside the CDR3, taken from reference TRBV7-2 and TRBJ2-7): GAGVSQSPSNKVTEKGKDVELRCDPISGHTALYWYRQSLGQGLEFLIYFQGNSAPDKSGLPSDRFSAERTGGSVSTLTIQRTQQEDSAVYLCASSYAGTGTYEQYFGPGTRLTVT.

This sequence joins TRBV20-1 and TRBJ2-7; D not certain. The CDR3 has 14 residues. CDR1 and CDR2 from the germline V gene are DFQATT and SNEGSKA (reference sequence). V gave up 3 bases and J gave up 3 bases, with 15 bases separating them. The CDR3 nucleotides read TGCAGTGCTAGTAGGGCTCTACTAAACTACGAGCAGTACTTC. It specifies CSASRALLNYEQYF.

The V gene is TRBV11-3, the J gene TRBJ2-1; D gene ambiguous. The CDR3 runs to 15 residues. CDR1 and CDR2 (germline): SGHNT, YENEEA. V shed 0 bases and J shed 2 bases, with 8 bases lying between them. The CDR3 bases are TGTGCCAGCAGCTTAGATTCGGGCACCTACAATGAGCAGTTCTTC. It specifies CASSLDSGTYNEQFF.

A few counts support this clonotype. V gene TRBV20-1 combines with J gene TRBJ2-7; tentatively, D is TRBD1 or TRBD2 (5 bases each). Germline lookup yields CDR1 DFQATT and CDR2 SNEGSKA (reference sequence). Trimming removed 6 bases from V and 2 bases from J, with 11 bases in between. This CDR3 has 12 residues. CDR3 amino acids: CSALRGAYEQYF. The CDR3 nucleotides read TGCAGTGCCCTAAGAGGGGCCTACGAGCAGTACTTC.

The rearrangement uses TRBV5-4 and TRBJ2-3; D call uncertain. Trimming took off 2 bases at V and 2 bases at J, with 9 bases between the two ends. Germline values: CDR1 SGHNT, CDR2 YYREEE (reference sequence). The length of the CDR3 is 14 residues. The DNA of the CDR3 is TGTGCCAGCAGCTTTGCCGGACCCACAGATACGCAGTATTTT. It translates to CASSFAGPTDTQYF.

Judged by abundance, this clonotype is medium-sized. The V gene is TRBV30, the J gene TRBJ1-1; D uncertain. Germline CDR1 is GTSNPN and CDR2 is SVGIG (reference sequence). The CDR3 spans 12 residues. The ends were cut back, 2 bases at V and 1 base at J, with 5 bases in the middle. The CDR3 reads CAWSMGNTEAFF. The CDR3 nucleotides read TGTGCCTGGAGTATGGGGAACACTGAAGCTTTCTTT.

The rearrangement links TRBV27 to TRBJ2-3; 14 bases line up with TRBD2. Germline V gene lookup returns CDR1 MNHEY and CDR2 SMNVEV (reference sequence). The CDR3 sequence is 16 residues long. V lost 5 bases and J lost 3; bases outside the gene matches: 4. Here the CDR3 reads CASSRRLAGGTDTQYF. CDR3 in DNA: TGTGCCAGCAGTAGGCGACTAGCGGGGGGGACAGATACGCAGTATTTT.

The CDR3 spells CSARAHALNTEAFF. In nucleotides, the CDR3 is TGCAGTGCTAGGGCACATGCACTGAACACTGAAGCTTTCTTT. The V call is TRBV20-1, the J call TRBJ1-1; D remains unclear. The CDR3 has 14 amino acids. V lost 3 bases and J 0 bases, leaving 11 bases between the germline ends. Germline-derived CDR1 and CDR2 are DFQATT and SNEGSKA (reference sequence).

The J gene is TRBJ2-1, the V gene TRBV12-3 or TRBV12-4; 14 bases fit TRBD2. The CDR3 covers 15 residues. V was clipped by 6 bases and J by 6 bases; unmatched bases: 4. As DNA, the CDR3 is TGTGCCAGCAGCCTGGGACTAGCGGGGGTCAATGAGCAGTTCTTC. Translating gives CASSLGLAGVNEQFF.

This clonotype occurred a few times. V is TRBV11-3 and J is TRBJ1-2; TRBD1 is a possible D gene (6 bases). CDR1 is SGHNT and CDR2 is YENEEA in the germline V gene. The CDR3 length is 13 residues. Trimming cost V 5 bases and J 8 bases, with 15 bases left between them. The CDR3 loop reads CASSRRAGAGYTF. CDR3 sequence (DNA): TGTGCCAGCAGCCGAAGGGCGGGGGCCGGCTACACCTTC.

A few counts support this clonotype. The chain combines TRBV10-3 with TRBJ2-3; D remains unclear. The CDR3 length is 13 residues. The germline CDR1 and CDR2 sequences are ENHRY and SYGVKD. The ends were cut back, 7 bases at V and 2 bases at J, with 10 bases in the middle. CDR3 DNA sequence: TGTGCCATCAATGTCGCGAACACAGATACGCAGTATTTT. Its protein product is CAINVANTDTQYF.

This clonotype was recorded a few times. The chain joins TRBV15 to TRBJ1-3; D perhaps matches TRBD1 (6 bases). V lost 5 bases and J 5 bases, leaving 31 bases between the germline ends. Per germline, CDR1 LNHNV and CDR2 YYDKDF (reference sequence). This CDR3 spans 20 amino acids. This chain's CDR3 is CATSRYRDLSGNSVRNTIYF. The CDR3 DNA reads as TGTGCCACCAGCCGTTACAGGGACCTCTCTGGAAACAGCGTCCGAAACACCATATATTTT.

This clonotype was picked up a small number of times. The V gene is TRBV20-1, the J gene TRBJ1-2; D is unresolved. Germline CDR1 and CDR2: DFQATT and SNEGSKA (reference sequence). V dropped 6 bases and J dropped 4 bases, with 12 bases sitting between them. This CDR3 has 12 residues. The DNA of the CDR3 is TGCAGTGCCATTTCCGGTCTCTATGGCTACACCTTC. This encodes CSAISGLYGYTF.

V and J are TRBV29-1 and TRBJ1-2; 11 bases line up with TRBD1. The trim removed 7 bases at V and 2 bases at J, leaving 3 bases unmatched. The germline gives CDR1 SQVTM, CDR2 ANQGSEA. The CDR3 loop spans 13 amino acids. The CDR3 is CSGWDRGNYGYTF. CDR3 DNA: TGCAGCGGCTGGGACAGGGGGAACTATGGCTACACCTTC.

This clonotype was seen only a few times. The genes are TRBV20-1 and TRBJ2-2; 14 bases fit TRBD2. V trimming: 6 bases; J trimming: 1 base; junction bases outside the gene matches: 4. There are 16 residues in the CDR3. Germline V CDR1 and CDR2: DFQATT, SNEGSKA (reference sequence). CDR3 nucleotides: TGCAGTGCCCTCGGGACTAGCGGGAGGAACACCGGGGAGCTGTTTTTT. It is translated as CSALGTSGRNTGELFF.

This chain joins TRBV2 and TRBJ1-1; no clear D. Germline CDR1 and CDR2: SNHLY and FYNNEI. The V end was cut by 6 bases, the J end by 2 bases, with 10 bases between. The CDR3 is made up of 13 amino acids. CDR3 nucleotides: TGTGCCAGCAGAGCTCACCACAACACTGAAGCTTTCTTT. Its protein product is CASRAHHNTEAFF. Full variable domain (remainder filled in from reference TRBV2 and TRBJ1-1): EPEVTQTPSHQVTQMGQEVILRCVPISNHLYFYWYRQILGQKVEFLVSFYNNEISEKSEIFDDQFSVERPDGSNFTLKIRSTKLEDSAMYFCASRAHHNTEAFFGQGTRLTVV.

The V gene is TRBV27, the J gene TRBJ2-7, with D perhaps TRBD2 (6 bases). Germline loops: CDR1 MNHEY, CDR2 SMNVEV (reference sequence). The CDR3 totals 16 residues. V was pared by 0 bases and J by 1 base, with 13 bases between. CDR3 coding DNA: TGTGCCAGCAGTTTATCGGGCGGGGTAGCGTCCTACGAGCAGTACTTC. This translates into CASSLSGGVASYEQYF.

The chain carries TRBV5-8 and TRBJ2-5, with D possibly matching TRBD2 (5 bases). CDR3 length: 14 amino acids. The germline V gene has CDR1 SGHTS and CDR2 YDEGEE. Trimming took 0 bases from V and 1 from J, leaving 7 bases between them. CDR3 protein: CASSLASGQETQYF. DNA of the CDR3: TGTGCCAGCAGCTTGGCCAGCGGCCAAGAGACCCAGTACTTC.

The gene calls are TRBV28 and TRBJ1-6, with TRBD1 matching 8 bases. CDR3 length: 17 amino acids. The V gene end was trimmed by 5 bases and the J gene end by 10 bases; junction bases not matched to a gene: 16. Germline-derived CDR1 and CDR2 are MDHEN and SYDVKM. The CDR3 region has the DNA TGTGCCAGCAGTCACGGGACAGGCGCAAGGGTGGGGTCACCCCTCCACTTT. Translation gives CASSHGTGARVGSPLHF.

The CDR3 nucleotides are TGTGCCATCAGCGACACGAGGTACGAGCAGTACTTC. Protein sequence: CAISDTRYEQYF. The rearrangement links TRBV10-3 to TRBJ2-7; no reliable D call. Trimming stripped 6 bases from V and 4 bases from J, with 10 bases between. The CDR3 is made up of 12 amino acids. The germline CDR1 and CDR2 sequences are ENHRY and SYGVKD.